The 13 T cell receptor beta chains listed next were all sequenced from one sample in a study of blood T cell repertoires in COVID-19. TCRdb keeps only in-frame clones here, not all; method: immunoSEQ multiplex PCR. This table holds approximately 300,000 clones, around 86% found once. Sequenced sample: PBMCs or T cells enriched from blood (not recorded which). The source is a man between 60 and 75 years old who had recovered from COVID-19.

The rearrangement links TRBV3-1 (or the pseudogene TRBV3-2) to TRBJ1-3; TRBD1 matches at 9 bases. J gave up 0 bases and V 4 bases, and 1 base lay outside the gene matches. The CDR3 consists of 15 residues. Germline values: CDR1 LGHDT, CDR2 YNNKEL (reference sequence). The CDR3: CASSRDRASGNTIYF. CDR3 nucleotides: TGTGCCAGCAGCCGGGACAGGGCCTCTGGAAACACCATATATTTT.

This clone was counted once. V and J are TRBV6-6 and TRBJ1-1, with D perhaps matching TRBD1 (6 bases). V was shortened by 7 bases and J by 3 bases, with 12 bases between the two germline ends. Germline CDR1 and CDR2: MNHNY and SVGAGI (reference sequence). The CDR3 contains 13 residues. CDR3 sequence: CASTRGSDTEAFF. The CDR3 region has the DNA TGTGCCAGCACCAGGGGCTCGGACACTGAAGCTTTCTTT.

V and J are TRBV6-6 and TRBJ1-4; 7 nucleotides align to TRBD1. The CDR3 spans 20 residues. V gave up 5 bases and J gave up 2 bases; unmatched junction bases: 20. Germline V gene data show CDR1 as MNHNY and CDR2 as SVGAGI (reference sequence). The CDR3, as DNA: TGTGCCAGCAGTCCCGGCTGGAAGGGGGCGTATATGAGGACTAATGAAAAACTGTTTTTT. Translation: CASSPGWKGAYMRTNEKLFF.

The rearrangement joins TRBV19 to TRBJ1-5, with 10 bases that match TRBD1. This CDR3 is 15 amino acids long. The V gene's germline CDR1 is LNHDA and CDR2 SQIVND (reference sequence). Trimming took 5 bases from V and 4 from J; bases not matched to a gene: 5. CDR3 bases: TGTGCCAGTAGTCGACAGGGGGCGCCGAATCAGCCCCAGCATTTT. Translation: CASSRQGAPNQPQHF.

V is TRBV28 and J is TRBJ1-2, with D possibly TRBD1 on 6 matching bases. The CDR3 sequence is 14 residues long. V shed 2 bases and J shed 8 bases, with 15 bases lying between them. Germline-derived CDR1 and CDR2 are MDHEN and SYDVKM. The CDR3 DNA sequence: TGTGCCAGCAGTTTACTAGACAGGCCCCGGGGCTACACCTTC. Residues: CASSLLDRPRGYTF.

The chain couples TRBV18 to TRBJ1-3, with 10 bases identical to TRBD1. Germline assignment: CDR1 KGHSH and CDR2 LQKENI. V trimming: 4 bases; J trimming: 0 bases; junction bases outside the gene matches: 6. This CDR3 has 17 residues. CDR3 bases: TGTGCCAGCTCACACCGGGACAGGGGACCCTCTGGAAACACCATATATTTT. Translation: CASSHRDRGPSGNTIYF.

CDR3 region: CASSRRQTNEKLFF. In DNA, the CDR3 is TGTGCCAGCAGCCGTCGACAGACTAATGAAAAACTGTTTTTT. The chain links TRBV3-1 (or the pseudogene TRBV3-2) to TRBJ1-4, with D tentatively TRBD1 (5 bases). There are 14 residues in the CDR3. The V gene's germline CDR1 is LGHDT and CDR2 YNNKEL (reference sequence). The ends were cut back, 4 bases at V and 2 bases at J, with 8 bases in the middle.

J is TRBJ1-4 and V is TRBV28; D may be TRBD1 (5 bases). Germline V gene sequence: CDR1 MDHEN, CDR2 SYDVKM. This CDR3 has 14 residues. V lost 3 bases to trimming and J lost 6 bases, with 11 bases between them. CDR3 nucleotide sequence: TGTGCCAGCAGTTTTCGGGGGGGGGATGAAAAACTGTTTTTT. Residues: CASSFRGGDEKLFF.

The CDR3 spells CASGTSGRGSGELFF. The DNA for the CDR3 is TGTGCCAGCGGGACTAGCGGGAGGGGGTCCGGGGAGCTGTTTTTT. The V and J genes are TRBV6-5 and TRBJ2-2, with 16 bases aligning to TRBD2. CDR1 and CDR2 from the germline V gene are MNHEY and SVGAGI. The CDR3 totals 15 residues. J lost 6 bases, V lost 8 bases, and 3 bases had no gene match.

The rearrangement links TRBV6-5 to TRBJ1-2, with 9 bases that match TRBD1. CDR3 length: 14 residues. The junction had 8 bases not matched to a gene; V was cut back by 8 bases and J by 4 bases. Per the germline V gene, CDR1 is MNHEY and CDR2 is SVGAGI. The CDR3 spells CASRGTGLPYGYTF. The CDR3 DNA is TGTGCCAGCCGAGGGACAGGGCTTCCCTATGGCTACACCTTC.

This sequence joins TRBV10-1 and TRBJ1-4; D is possibly TRBD1 (6 bases). This CDR3 contains 16 residues. Trimming left V 0 bases short and J 4 bases short, with 12 bases between. Germline CDR1 and CDR2: WNHNN and SYGVQD (reference sequence). The CDR3: CASSESGKGDNEKLFF. Written as DNA, the CDR3 is TGCGCCAGCAGTGAGTCTGGGAAGGGGGATAATGAAAAACTGTTTTTT.

The chain employs TRBV2 and TRBJ2-3; 9 bases align to TRBD2. V dropped 1 base and J dropped 3; count of bases not matched to a gene: 8. The CDR3 loop spans 17 amino acids. Per germline, CDR1 SNHLY and CDR2 FYNNEI. DNA of the CDR3: TGTGCCAGCAGTGAAGAACAGGTAGCGGGAGCGACAGATACGCAGTATTTT. Protein: CASSEEQVAGATDTQYF.

The chain combines TRBV3-1 (or the pseudogene TRBV3-2) with TRBJ1-6, with 7 nucleotides matching TRBD1. Germline V gives CDR1 LGHDT, CDR2 YNNKEL (reference sequence). The ends lost 3 bases at V and 8 bases at J; junction bases unmatched: 1. This CDR3 has 13 residues. Here the CDR3 reads CASSHGQDSPLHF. DNA of the CDR3: TGTGCCAGCAGCCACGGACAGGATTCACCCCTCCACTTT.